What follows are 2 T cell receptor beta chains derived from one specimen sequenced in a study of T cell changes during pregnancy in multiple sclerosis. Sequencing used immunoSEQ multiplex PCR; TCRdb keeps in-frame clones, though not all of them. The sample has some 38,000 clones, 90% to 95% seen once; the top ten hold about 0.42%. The source material was CD4+ T cells from peripheral blood mononuclear cells, sampled in the third trimester of pregnancy. The receptors here all came from a female donor in good health, enrolled as a control in a pregnancy study.

The chain recombines TRBV7-3 with TRBJ1-1; tentatively, D is TRBD1 (5 bases). Trimming pared 2 bases from V and 3 bases from J, leaving 7 bases between. In germline, CDR1 is SGHTA, CDR2 FQGTGA. There are 13 residues in the CDR3. CDR3 nucleotides: TGTGCCAGCAGCTTATCCAGGGACACTGAAGCTTTCTTT. Its translation: CASSLSRDTEAFF.

The chain uses TRBV6-5 and TRBJ2-5; 9 bases agree with TRBD2. Germline-derived CDR1 and CDR2 are MNHEY and SVGAGI. With V trimmed by 0 bases and J by 4 bases, 0 bases remained unmatched. The CDR3 totals 14 residues. CDR3 region: CASSYSAGGETQYF. Here the CDR3 DNA reads TGTGCCAGCAGTTACTCAGCGGGGGGAGAGACCCAGTACTTC.